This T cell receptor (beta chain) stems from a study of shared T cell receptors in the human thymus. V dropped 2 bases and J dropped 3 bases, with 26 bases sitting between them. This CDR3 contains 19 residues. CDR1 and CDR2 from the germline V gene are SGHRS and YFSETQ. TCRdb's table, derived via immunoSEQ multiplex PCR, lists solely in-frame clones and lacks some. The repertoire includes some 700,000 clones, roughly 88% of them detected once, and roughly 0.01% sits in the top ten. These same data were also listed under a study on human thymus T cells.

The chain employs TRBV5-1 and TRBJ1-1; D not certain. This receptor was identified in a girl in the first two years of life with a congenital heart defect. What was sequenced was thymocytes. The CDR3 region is CASSFLHENSSNVDTEAFF. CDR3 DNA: TGCGCCAGCAGCTTCTTGCACGAGAACAGTTCAAACGTGGACACTGAAGCTTTCTTT.